The entry below describes one TCR beta chain. Its antigen is not known. This sample stems from a study of response to subunit inactivated influenza vaccine. CDR1 and CDR2 (germline): SEHNR, FQNEAQ (reference sequence). There are 14 residues in the CDR3. The ends were cut back, 1 base at V and 2 bases at J, with 6 bases in the middle. TCRdb re-called the RT-PCR reads through MiXCR, storing one row per CDR3 protein. The sample includes hundreds of thousands of distinct CDR3 sequences, 15% to 20% of them seen just once. Study-wide points: Every seasonal influenza vaccination brings in few new T cells, the authors suggested.

This chain connects TRBV7-9 to TRBJ2-4; D remains ambiguous. This sample comprised CD4+ T cells sorted from PBMCs, obtained around 2 years after vaccination. The source of this sequence is a man between 50 and 69 years old who received an inactivated influenza vaccine. The CDR3 region is CASSLGVTKNIQYF. In nucleotides, the CDR3 is TGTGCCAGCAGCTTAGGGGTTACCAAAAACATTCAGTACTTC.